This T cell receptor beta chain was recovered during a study of metastatic and nonmetastatic thyroid tumors. At the level of the study: Peripheral blood and tumor or nodule samples from malignant and benign thyroid patients were compared.

Germline V gene lookup returns CDR1 MDHEN and CDR2 SYDVKM. Between the trimmed V and J ends, which lost 5 bases and 6 bases, there was a span of 17 bases. CDR3 length equals 15 residues. No patient had received any treatment before thyroid surgery. This clone was observed at least ten times. Antigen unknown. TCRdb re-analyzed the PCR reads through MiXCR. Of approximately 90,000 clones listed, roughly 13% were seen once; the top ten hold roughly 12%. Overall study findings and caveats: Reportedly, malignant thyroid tumors had significantly higher TCR beta diversity than benign nodules, in blood and tumor.

This chain links TRBV28 with TRBJ1-5, with a possible D match to TRBD1 (6 bases). The sequence came from a female donor with papillary thyroid cancer or a benign thyroid nodule (not recorded which). Some clones in this sample may be carry-over from other donors' samples. The material sequenced was blood. CDR3: CASSKREGGGQPQHF. CDR3 coding DNA: TGTGCCAGCAGTAAACGGGAAGGGGGTGGTCAGCCCCAGCATTTT.